This TCR beta chain comes out of a study of T cell clonality in common variable immunodeficiency. Study outcomes and limitations: Shared TCRbeta clones were fewer between CVID subjects than controls. Common variable immunodeficiency TCR beta sequences reportedly had fewer deletions and N-nucleotide insertions. T cell subpopulation sequencing would be needed to explain CVID clonality.

Donors gave roughly 5 to 8 ml heparinized peripheral whole blood. Germline CDR1 is DFQATT and CDR2 is SNEGSKA (reference sequence). CDR3 size: 14 residues. Trimming shortened V by 6 bases and J by 0 bases, and 15 bases separated the two germline ends. The method was immunoSEQ multiplex PCR; TCRdb's version includes in-frame clones alone and lacks a portion of them. The sample has fewer than 65,000 clones, none seen only once. This clone was seen at least ten times. Its specificity is unknown. The read ends 3 residues shy of where the CDR3 ends; the end is completed using the germline J gene. This chain uses TRBV20-1 with TRBJ2-7, with D possibly TRBD2 on 5 matching bases. The sample taken for sequencing was peripheral blood mononuclear cells. The sequence derives from a person aged 18 to 70 in good health. The sequenced CDR3 bases are TGCAGTGCACTCGGACTCAGGAGCTCCTACGAG. Translation gives CSALGLRSSYE. From start to end, the CDR3 is CSALGLRSSYEQYF.